This T cell receptor beta chain was recovered during a study of CD4 and CD8 cells across lung adenocarcinoma regions. Localized lung adenocarcinoma, a non-small cell lung cancer, affected the donors. The CDR3 runs 15 residues. Germline CDR1 is MNHNS and CDR2 is SASEGT. Unmatched junction bases numbered 6, after V lost 5 bases and J lost 4 bases. TCRdb re-analysed the PCR reads in MiXCR, keeping a single row per CDR3 protein. The table shows about 20,000 distinct CDR3 sequences, with around half occurring only once. Sample share makes this clonotype medium-sized (0.01 to 0.1%). The TCR was taken from a female donor with lung adenocarcinoma. The CD4 and CD8 labels of this study may be unreliable. The gene calls are TRBV6-1 and TRBJ1-5; 9 bases are shared with TRBD1. Specimen: CD8+ T cells from the center of a lung tumor. The DNA of the CDR3 is TGTGCCAGCAGTACAGGACAGGGGAATAATCAGCCCCAGCATTTT. This codes for CASSTGQGNNQPQHF.